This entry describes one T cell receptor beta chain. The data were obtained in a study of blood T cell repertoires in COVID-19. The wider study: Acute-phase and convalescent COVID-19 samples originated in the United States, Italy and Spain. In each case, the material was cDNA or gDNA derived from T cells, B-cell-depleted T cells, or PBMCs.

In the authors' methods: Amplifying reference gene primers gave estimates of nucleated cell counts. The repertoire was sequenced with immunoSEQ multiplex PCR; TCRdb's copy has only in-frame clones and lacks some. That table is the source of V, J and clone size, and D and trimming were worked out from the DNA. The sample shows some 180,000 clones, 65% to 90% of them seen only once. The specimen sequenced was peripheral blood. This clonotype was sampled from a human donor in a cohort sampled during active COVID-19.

CDR3 amino acids: CASSVGLAGGSADTQYF. DNA of the CDR3: TGTGCCAGCAGCGTAGGTCTAGCGGGAGGATCTGCAGATACGCAGTATTTT. The chain combines TRBV9 with TRBJ2-3; 11 bases line up with TRBD2. Germline trimming cut 0 bases from V and 4 bases from J; bases unmatched to any gene: 7. The CDR3 extends over 17 amino acids. CDR1 is SGDLS and CDR2 is YYNGEE in the germline V gene.